Reported below is one TCR beta chain. Germline trimming cut 3 bases from V and 8 bases from J; bases unmatched to any gene: 10. CDR1 and CDR2 from the germline V gene are GTSNPN and SVGIG (reference sequence). This CDR3 region has 14 residues. Seattle's cohort entered during active infection and was followed longitudinally. This record comes from a study of blood T cell repertoires in COVID-19. Background on the study: Sites in the United States, Italy and Spain provided acute and convalescent COVID-19 samples. Sample material is recorded as cDNA or gDNA derived from T cells, B-cell-depleted T cells, or PBMCs.

Some clones are missing from TCRdb's copy, which holds only in-frame ones; the method was immunoSEQ multiplex PCR. This table holds fewer than 350,000 clones, 80% to 95% found once. The source is a young woman with COVID-19, enrolled during active disease. Sample: peripheral blood. The chain combines TRBV30 with TRBJ1-2, with TRBD1 matching over 9 bases. CDR3 DNA: TGTGCCTGGAGGAAACGGGACAGGGTACAGGGCTACACCTTC. This gives the protein CAWRKRDRVQGYTF.